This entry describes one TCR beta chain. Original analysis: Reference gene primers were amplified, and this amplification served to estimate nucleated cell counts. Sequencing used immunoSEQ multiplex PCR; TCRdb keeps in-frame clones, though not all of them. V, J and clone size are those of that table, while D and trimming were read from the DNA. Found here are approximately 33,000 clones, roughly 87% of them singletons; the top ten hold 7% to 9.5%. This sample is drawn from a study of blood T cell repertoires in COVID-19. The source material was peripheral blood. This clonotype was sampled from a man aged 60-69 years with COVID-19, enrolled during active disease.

As DNA, the CDR3 is TGTGCCAGCAGCCTTCTGGCGGCTAGCGGGGCAGATACGCAGTATTTT. This sequence encodes CASSLLAASGADTQYF. The V call is TRBV14, the J call TRBJ2-3; 9 bases agree with TRBD2. The CDR3 runs to 16 residues. Looked up from germline, CDR1 is SGHDN and CDR2 is FVKESK. Losses at the gene ends were 4 bases for V and 4 bases for J; bases not matched to a gene: 9.